This TCR beta chain was sequenced in a study of T cell responses to AZD1222 COVID-19 vaccine. Per germline, CDR1 KGHSH and CDR2 LQKENI. V shed 4 bases and J shed 12 bases, with 13 bases lying between them. This CDR3 has 13 residues. Sequencing was performed with immunoSEQ multiplex PCR; in TCRdb, only in-frame clones are kept and a portion is missing. The table includes 95,000 to 150,000 clones, around 86% detected once. V and J are TRBV18 and TRBJ2-6, with D perhaps matching TRBD1 or TRBD2 (5 bases each). The TCR originated in an adult in good health. The starting material was peripheral blood, obtained on day 0 of AZD1222 vaccination. The CDR3 loop reads CASSLGTGSVLTF. The DNA for the CDR3 is TGTGCCAGCTCACTTGGGACGGGTAGCGTCCTGACTTTC.